Each of the 21 T cell receptor beta chains below was sequenced from the same sample in a study of blood T cell repertoires in COVID-19. Here immunoSEQ multiplex PCR was the method, and the copy in TCRdb shows in-frame clones only, minus some. The profile shows roughly 200,000 clones, 80% of them singletons. The sequenced sample consisted of peripheral blood. Every receptor here comes from a man aged 55 to 70 with acute or convalescent COVID-19.

V is TRBV20-1 and J is TRBJ2-3; TRBD2 agrees at 14 bases. J was trimmed by 4 bases and V by 3 bases; bases with no gene match: 9. This CDR3 has 17 residues. The germline V gene has CDR1 DFQATT and CDR2 SNEGSKA (reference sequence). The CDR3 region is CSASPGLAGAGPDTQYF. Written as DNA, the CDR3 is TGCAGTGCTAGTCCGGGACTAGCGGGGGCCGGCCCAGATACGCAGTATTTT.

The CDR3: CASSLSRERRNEQFF. In DNA, the CDR3 is TGTGCCAGCAGCTTAAGCCGGGAGCGTCGAAATGAGCAGTTCTTC. The chain couples TRBV7-3 to TRBJ2-1; D may be TRBD2 (6 bases). V lost 1 base and J 7 bases, leaving 14 bases between the germline ends. The CDR3 runs to 15 residues. Germline CDR1 and CDR2: SGHTA and FQGTGA.

This clone has only a few counts. The chain carries TRBV5-1 and TRBJ2-7, with D possibly matching TRBD2 (5 bases). Germline loops: CDR1 SGHRS, CDR2 YFSETQ. V lost 2 bases to trimming and J lost 6 bases, with 36 bases between them. This CDR3 comprises 21 residues. CDR3 nucleotide sequence: TGCGCCAGCAGCTTAAAAATTTCTGGAGGAATGCTGGAGGACGCCGGTGGCGAGCAGTACTTC. Translation: CASSLKISGGMLEDAGGEQYF.

The J gene is TRBJ1-1, the V gene TRBV3-1 (or the pseudogene TRBV3-2), with a weak D call TRBD1 (5 bases). CDR1 is LGHDT, CDR2 YNNKEL, per germline (reference sequence). The CDR3 is made up of 15 amino acids. The V gene lost 1 base and the J gene lost 5 bases, with 14 bases spanning the gap. CDR3 sequence (DNA): TGTGCCAGCAGCCAAGCTTTGGGGCGTCGTACTGAAGCTTTCTTT. This encodes CASSQALGRRTEAFF.

This clone occurred once. This chain uses TRBV18 with TRBJ1-1; no clear D gene. In germline, CDR1 is KGHSH, CDR2 LQKENI. This CDR3 is built from 15 residues. V lost 3 bases and J lost 1, with 12 bases in between. The CDR3 DNA is TGTGCCAGCTCACCGGTGGACGGGAGGAACACTGAAGCTTTCTTT. Protein sequence: CASSPVDGRNTEAFF. Combining the CDR3 with reference TRBV18 and TRBJ1-1 gives the whole variable domain NAGVMQNPRHLVRRRGQEARLRCSPMKGHSHVYWYRQLPEEGLKFMVYLQKENIIDESGMPKERFSAEFPKEGPSILRIQQVVRGDSAAYFCASSPVDGRNTEAFFGQGTRLTVV.

The CDR3 nucleotides are TGTGCCAGCAGTGAATACGGGGGAAATCACGAGCAGTACTTC. This sequence encodes CASSEYGGNHEQYF. This rearrangement joins TRBV2 to TRBJ2-7; D possibly corresponds to TRBD2 (6 bases). The CDR3 is made up of 14 amino acids. Germline-derived CDR1 and CDR2 are SNHLY and FYNNEI. V was pared by 2 bases and J by 5 bases, with 13 bases between.

The chain carries TRBV6-4 and TRBJ2-7; possibly TRBD2 for D (5 bases). V was trimmed by 4 bases and J by 1 base, leaving 14 bases between them. Germline CDR1 and CDR2: MRHNA and SNTAGT. The CDR3 sequence is 15 residues long. The CDR3: CASSVEAGMSYEQYF. CDR3 bases: TGTGCCAGCAGTGTTGAGGCCGGGATGTCCTACGAGCAGTACTTC.

This clone was observed a single time. The chain links TRBV9 to TRBJ1-3, with a possible D match to TRBD1 (5 bases). The CDR3 spans 16 residues. Trimming removed 0 bases from V and 4 bases from J, with 14 bases in between. Germline assignment: CDR1 SGDLS and CDR2 YYNGEE. CDR3 DNA sequence: TGTGCCAGCAGCGTAGAGCCAGGGCTGGGAGGAAACACCATATATTTT. Residues: CASSVEPGLGGNTIYF.

The rearrangement links TRBV7-3 to TRBJ2-1; possible D gene TRBD2, 6 bases. This CDR3 is 15 amino acids long. Germline V gene data show CDR1 as SGHTA and CDR2 as FQGTGA. Between the trimmed V and J ends, which lost 4 bases and 3 bases, there was a span of 13 bases. CDR3 region: CASSSGGFNYNEQFF. The CDR3 bases are TGTGCCAGCAGCTCCGGGGGTTTTAACTACAATGAGCAGTTCTTC. Full variable domain (remainder filled in from reference TRBV7-3 and TRBJ2-1): GAGVSQTPSNKVTEKGKYVELRCDPISGHTALYWYRQSLGQGPEFLIYFQGTGAADDSGLPNDRFFAVRPEGSVSTLKIQRTERGDSAVYLCASSSGGFNYNEQFFGPGTRLTVL.

This rearrangement joins TRBV7-2 to TRBJ1-2, with a weak D call TRBD1 (6 bases). Per the germline V gene, CDR1 is SGHTA and CDR2 is FQGNSA. Trimming stripped 1 base from V and 4 bases from J, with 10 bases between. This CDR3 is 14 amino acids long. This chain's CDR3 is CASSLGQGFYGYTF. The CDR3 bases are TGTGCCAGCAGCTTAGGGCAGGGGTTCTATGGCTACACCTTC.

The chain couples TRBV6-2 or TRBV6-3 to TRBJ2-3; weak D call: TRBD1 (6 bases). Germline CDR1 reads MNHEY; CDR2 reads SVGEGT. Trimming pared 0 bases from V and 3 bases from J, leaving 22 bases between. This CDR3 has 19 amino acids. CDR3 sequence reads: CASSYSTSDSSRGTDTQYF. The CDR3 coding sequence is TGTGCCAGCAGTTACTCGACTTCGGACAGTTCGAGGGGGACAGATACGCAGTATTTT.

This chain links TRBV19 with TRBJ1-2, with 8 bases identical to TRBD1. V was clipped by 0 bases and J by 5 bases; unmatched bases: 8. CDR1 and CDR2 (germline): LNHDA, SQIVND (reference sequence). The CDR3 covers 16 residues. The chain's CDR3 is CASSIEGTGAKYGYTF. DNA of the CDR3: TGTGCCAGTAGTATAGAAGGGACAGGAGCGAAGTATGGCTACACCTTC.

J is TRBJ2-5 and V is TRBV15; D gene uncertain. V was cut by 2 bases and J by 5 bases, with 12 bases left in between. The CDR3 runs 14 residues. Germline V CDR1 and CDR2: LNHNV, YYDKDF (reference sequence). CDR3 protein: CATSRRASLETQYF. The DNA of the CDR3 is TGTGCCACCAGCAGACGCGCAAGTTTGGAGACCCAGTACTTC.

V gene TRBV19 combines with J gene TRBJ2-7; TRBD1 is a possible D gene (6 bases). This CDR3 comprises 13 residues. V gave up 5 bases and J gave up 6 bases, with 14 bases separating them. Germline V gene lookup returns CDR1 LNHDA and CDR2 SQIVND (reference sequence). The CDR3 sequence is CASSYYRDSEQYF. DNA for the CDR3: TGTGCCAGTAGTTACTACAGGGATTCCGAGCAGTACTTC.

The chain links TRBV5-4 to TRBJ2-7; 10 bases are shared with TRBD2. Germline trimming cut 0 bases from V and 3 bases from J; bases unmatched to any gene: 6. The CDR3 runs to 16 residues. Germline V lookup: CDR1 SGHNT, CDR2 YYREEE (reference sequence). The CDR3: CASSLDTAGGFYEQYF. CDR3 sequence (DNA): TGTGCCAGCAGCTTGGATACAGCGGGAGGGTTCTACGAGCAGTACTTC.

A single count supports this clone. The chain uses TRBV10-3 and TRBJ2-7; 9 nucleotides agree with TRBD1. The germline CDR1 and CDR2 sequences are ENHRY and SYGVKD. The CDR3 consists of 15 residues. The V gene end was trimmed by 4 bases and the J gene end by 0 bases; junction bases not matched to a gene: 4. CDR3 loop: CAISVGTGSSYEQYF. The CDR3 DNA sequence: TGTGCCATCAGTGTCGGGACAGGGAGCTCCTACGAGCAGTACTTC.

The chain combines TRBV4-1 with TRBJ1-1; unclear D gene. The V end lost 0 bases, the J end lost 3 bases, and 8 bases lay between the germline ends. Germline values: CDR1 MGHRA, CDR2 YSYEKL. The CDR3 runs 14 residues. For the CDR3, the DNA is TGCGCCAGCAGCCAAGAAGAGCGGTACACTGAAGCTTTCTTT. It is translated as CASSQEERYTEAFF.

This chain links TRBV5-4 with TRBJ2-1; D ambiguous. There are 13 residues in the CDR3. V was clipped by 2 bases and J by 5 bases, with 8 bases between them. The germline CDR1 and CDR2 sequences are SGHNT and YYREEE (reference sequence). CDR3 in DNA: TGTGCCAGCAGCTTTTCTCTTGACAATGAGCAGTTCTTC. Protein product: CASSFSLDNEQFF.

The chain couples TRBV3-1 (or the pseudogene TRBV3-2) to TRBJ2-2, with D unclear. V was trimmed by 4 bases and J by 0 bases, leaving 9 bases between them. This CDR3 is built from 15 residues. CDR1 is LGHDT and CDR2 is YNNKEL in the germline V gene (reference sequence). Here the CDR3 DNA reads TGTGCCAGCAGCCCCCGCGCGACGAACACCGGGGAGCTGTTTTTT. It is translated as CASSPRATNTGELFF.

This chain connects TRBV15 to TRBJ2-1; 11 bases line up with TRBD2. Trimming at V came to 3 bases and at J to 5 bases, leaving 3 bases not matched to a gene. Germline V CDR1 and CDR2: LNHNV, YYDKDF (reference sequence). The CDR3 is 15 amino acids. CDR3 DNA sequence: TGTGCCACCAGCAGTAGACTAGCGGGGAACAATGAGCAGTTCTTC. Translated, it gives CATSSRLAGNNEQFF.

The V gene is TRBV11-2, the J gene TRBJ2-3; the match to TRBD2 covers 10 bases. From germline, CDR1 is SGHAT and CDR2 FQNNGV. This CDR3 has 15 residues. Trimming at V came to 2 bases and at J to 6 bases, leaving 5 bases not matched to a gene. DNA for the CDR3: TGTGCCAGCAGCTTATTAGCGGGGGGCAGGGATACGCAGTATTTT. Residues: CASSLLAGGRDTQYF.